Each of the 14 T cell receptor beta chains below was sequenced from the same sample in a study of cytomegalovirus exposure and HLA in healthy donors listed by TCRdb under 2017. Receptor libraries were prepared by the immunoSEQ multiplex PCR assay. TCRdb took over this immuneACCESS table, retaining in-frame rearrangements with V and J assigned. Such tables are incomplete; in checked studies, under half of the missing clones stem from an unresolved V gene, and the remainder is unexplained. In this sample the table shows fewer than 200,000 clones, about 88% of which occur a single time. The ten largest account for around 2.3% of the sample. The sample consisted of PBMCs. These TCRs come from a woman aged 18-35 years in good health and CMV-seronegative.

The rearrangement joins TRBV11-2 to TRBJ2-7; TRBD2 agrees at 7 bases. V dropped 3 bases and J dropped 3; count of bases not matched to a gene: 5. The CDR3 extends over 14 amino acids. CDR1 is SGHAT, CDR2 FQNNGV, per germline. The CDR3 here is CASSFAAGYYEQYF. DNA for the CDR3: TGTGCCAGCAGCTTTGCAGCGGGATACTACGAGCAGTACTTC.

CDR3 DNA sequence: TGTGCCAGCAGCCAGACAGGGAGGCGGTACGAGCAGTACTTC. Protein product: CASSQTGRRYEQYF. The chain combines TRBV6-5 with TRBJ2-7; D is possibly TRBD1 (7 bases). This CDR3 contains 14 residues. V was trimmed by 6 bases and J by 4 bases, leaving 16 bases between them. CDR1 is MNHEY, CDR2 SVGAGI, per germline.

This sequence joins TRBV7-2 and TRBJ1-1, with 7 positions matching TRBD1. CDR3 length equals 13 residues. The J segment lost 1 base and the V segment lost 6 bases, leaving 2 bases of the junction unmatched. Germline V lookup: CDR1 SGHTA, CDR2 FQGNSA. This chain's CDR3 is CASRGQPNTEAFF. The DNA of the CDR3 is TGTGCCAGCAGGGGACAGCCGAACACTGAAGCTTTCTTT. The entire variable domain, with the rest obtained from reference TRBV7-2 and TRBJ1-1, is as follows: GAGVSQSPSNKVTEKGKDVELRCDPISGHTALYWYRQSLGQGLEFLIYFQGNSAPDKSGLPSDRFSAERTGGSVSTLTIQRTQQEDSAVYLCASRGQPNTEAFFGQGTRLTVV.

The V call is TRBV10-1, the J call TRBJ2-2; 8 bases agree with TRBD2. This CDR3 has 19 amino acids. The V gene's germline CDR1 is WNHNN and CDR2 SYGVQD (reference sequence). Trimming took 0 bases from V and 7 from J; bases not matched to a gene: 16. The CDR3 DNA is TGCGCCAGCAGTGAGTCGAAATGGCACCGGGGGGGCAGTGGCGGGGAGCTGTTTTTT. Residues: CASSESKWHRGGSGGELFF.

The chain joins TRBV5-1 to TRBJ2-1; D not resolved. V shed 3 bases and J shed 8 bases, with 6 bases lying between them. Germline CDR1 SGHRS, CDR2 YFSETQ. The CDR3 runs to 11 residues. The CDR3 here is CASSSNDEQFF. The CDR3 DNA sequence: TGCGCCAGCAGCTCCAATGATGAGCAGTTCTTC.

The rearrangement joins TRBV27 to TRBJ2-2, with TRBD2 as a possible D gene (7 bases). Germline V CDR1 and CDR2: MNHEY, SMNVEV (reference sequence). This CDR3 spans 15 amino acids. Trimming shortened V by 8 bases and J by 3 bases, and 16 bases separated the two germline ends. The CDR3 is CASLPWEGDTGELFF. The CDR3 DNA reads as TGTGCCAGCCTACCCTGGGAGGGGGACACCGGGGAGCTGTTTTTT.

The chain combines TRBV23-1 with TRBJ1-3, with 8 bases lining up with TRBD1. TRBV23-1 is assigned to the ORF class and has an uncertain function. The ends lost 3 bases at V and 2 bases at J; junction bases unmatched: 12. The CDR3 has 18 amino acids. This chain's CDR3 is CASSHQTPGQVTGNTIYF. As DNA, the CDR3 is TGCGCCAGCAGTCACCAAACGCCGGGACAGGTGACTGGAAACACCATATATTTT.

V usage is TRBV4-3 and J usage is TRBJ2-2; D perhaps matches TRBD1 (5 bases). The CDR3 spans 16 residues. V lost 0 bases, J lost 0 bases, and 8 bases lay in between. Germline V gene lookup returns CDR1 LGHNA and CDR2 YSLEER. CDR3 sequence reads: CASSQDRVSNTGELFF. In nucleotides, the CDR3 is TGCGCCAGCAGCCAAGACAGGGTTTCGAACACCGGGGAGCTGTTTTTT.

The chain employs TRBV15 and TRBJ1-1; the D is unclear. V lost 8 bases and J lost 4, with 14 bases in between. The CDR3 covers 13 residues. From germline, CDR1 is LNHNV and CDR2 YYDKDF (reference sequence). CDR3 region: CATRGFTSTEAFF. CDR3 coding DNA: TGTGCCACCCGAGGCTTTACCTCCACTGAAGCTTTCTTT.

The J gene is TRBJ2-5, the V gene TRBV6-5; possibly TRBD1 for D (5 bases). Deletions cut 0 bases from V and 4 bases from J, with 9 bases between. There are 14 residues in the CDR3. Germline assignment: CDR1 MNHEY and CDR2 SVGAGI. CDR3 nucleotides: TGTGCCAGCAGTTACTCTCAGGGTGGAGAGACCCAGTACTTC. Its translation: CASSYSQGGETQYF.

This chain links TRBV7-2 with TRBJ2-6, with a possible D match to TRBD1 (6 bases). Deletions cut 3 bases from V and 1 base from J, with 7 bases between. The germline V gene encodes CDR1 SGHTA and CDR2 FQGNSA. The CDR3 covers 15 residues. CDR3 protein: CASSLTGSGANVLTF. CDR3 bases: TGTGCCAGCAGCTTGACAGGATCTGGGGCCAACGTCCTGACTTTC.

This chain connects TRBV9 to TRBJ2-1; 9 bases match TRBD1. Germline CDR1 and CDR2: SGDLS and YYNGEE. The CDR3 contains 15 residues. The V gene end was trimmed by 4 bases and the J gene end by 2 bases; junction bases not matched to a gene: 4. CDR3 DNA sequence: TGTGCCAGCAGCCCTGGGGACAGGGCCTACAATGAGCAGTTCTTC. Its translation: CASSPGDRAYNEQFF. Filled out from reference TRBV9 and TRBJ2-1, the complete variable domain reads DSGVTQTPKHLITATGQRVTLRCSPRSGDLSVYWYQQSLDQGLQFLIQYYNGEERAKGNILERFSAQQFPDLHSELNLSSLELGDSALYFCASSPGDRAYNEQFFGPGTRLTVL.

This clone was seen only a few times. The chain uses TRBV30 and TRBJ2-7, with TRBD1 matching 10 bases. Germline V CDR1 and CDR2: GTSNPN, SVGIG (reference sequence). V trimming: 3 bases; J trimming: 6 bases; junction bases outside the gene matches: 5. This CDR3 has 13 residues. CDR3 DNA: TGTGCCTGGAGAGGGACAGGGGTCTCCGAGCAGTACTTC. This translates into CAWRGTGVSEQYF.

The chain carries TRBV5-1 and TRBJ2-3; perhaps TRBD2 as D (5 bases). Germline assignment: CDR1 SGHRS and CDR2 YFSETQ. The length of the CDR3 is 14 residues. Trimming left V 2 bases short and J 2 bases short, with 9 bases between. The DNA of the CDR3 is TGCGCCAGCAGCTTCGGACTTTCCACAGATACGCAGTATTTT. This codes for CASSFGLSTDTQYF.